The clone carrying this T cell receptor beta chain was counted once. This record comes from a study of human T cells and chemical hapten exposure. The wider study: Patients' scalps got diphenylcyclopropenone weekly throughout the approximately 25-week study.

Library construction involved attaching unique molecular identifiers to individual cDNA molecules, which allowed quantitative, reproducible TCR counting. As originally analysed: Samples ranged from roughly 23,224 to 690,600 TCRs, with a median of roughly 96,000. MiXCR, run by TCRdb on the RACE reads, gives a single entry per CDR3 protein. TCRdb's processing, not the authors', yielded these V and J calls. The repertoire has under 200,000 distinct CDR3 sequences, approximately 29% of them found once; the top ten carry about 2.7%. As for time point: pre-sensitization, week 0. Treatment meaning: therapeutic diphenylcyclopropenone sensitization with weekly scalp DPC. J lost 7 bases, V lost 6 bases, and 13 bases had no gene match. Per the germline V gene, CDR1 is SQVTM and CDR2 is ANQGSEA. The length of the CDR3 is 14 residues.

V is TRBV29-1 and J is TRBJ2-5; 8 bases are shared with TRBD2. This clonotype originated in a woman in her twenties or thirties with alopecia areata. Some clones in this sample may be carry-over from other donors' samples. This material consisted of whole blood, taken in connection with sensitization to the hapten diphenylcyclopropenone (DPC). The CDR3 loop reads CSVALGGAQVTQYF. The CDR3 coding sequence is TGCAGCGTCGCCCTCGGGGGGGCCCAGGTGACCCAGTACTTC.